The TCR beta chain described here comes from a study of monozygotic twins with inflammatory bowel disease. Study-level findings and limits: Using the inverse Simpson index, IBD patients had lower TCRbeta diversity than healthy co-twins. Sharing of clonotypes with others was lower in IBD patients than in healthy twins, and this was especially so with disease activity.

Blood was collected, under 3 ml per donor. The germline V gene encodes CDR1 SGHTA and CDR2 FQGTGA. The CDR3 length is 15 residues. A remark on this clonotype: The antigen is unknown.

TCRdb reprocessed the 5' RACE reads and stores each CDR3 protein as one record, lacking DNA. This table lists about 380,000 distinct CDR3 sequences. This sequence was found in a human donor with ulcerative colitis or Crohn's disease, or a healthy co-twin of an affected twin (not recorded which). The sample taken for sequencing was blood. The rearrangement uses TRBV7-3 and TRBJ2-3; the D gene TCRdb calls, TRBD1, cannot be checked with no DNA. CDR3 sequence: CASSSGGGGTDTQYF.